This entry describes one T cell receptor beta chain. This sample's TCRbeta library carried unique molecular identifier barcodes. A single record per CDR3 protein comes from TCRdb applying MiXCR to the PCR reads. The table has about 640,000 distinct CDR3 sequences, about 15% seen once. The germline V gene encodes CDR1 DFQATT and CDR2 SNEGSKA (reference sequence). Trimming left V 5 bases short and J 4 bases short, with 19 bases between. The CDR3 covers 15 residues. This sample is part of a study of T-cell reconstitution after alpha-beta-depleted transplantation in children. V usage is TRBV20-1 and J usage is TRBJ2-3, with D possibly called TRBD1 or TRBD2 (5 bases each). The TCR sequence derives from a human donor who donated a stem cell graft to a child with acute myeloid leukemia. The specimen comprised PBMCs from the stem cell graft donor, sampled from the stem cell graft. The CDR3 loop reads CSADRGQGGPDTQYF. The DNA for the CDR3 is TGCAGTGCTGACCGGGGCCAGGGTGGGCCAGATACGCAGTATTTT.